The clone carrying this T cell receptor (beta chain) was seen at least ten times. Diagnosing involved the use of clinical symptoms, serum thyroxine and TRAb, thyroid ultrasound and orbital computed tomography. This CDR3 has 15 amino acids. Per the germline V gene, CDR1 is MNHEY and CDR2 is SMNVEV (reference sequence). V gave up 4 bases and J gave up 7 bases; unmatched junction bases: 9. This sample stems from a study of T cells in Graves' hyperthyroidism and ophthalmopathy. The source material, RNA transcripts, was used to amplify TCR beta CDR3 regions. RT-PCR in the first round (using the HTBI primer set) targeted the TCR CDR3. TCRdb reprocessed the multiplex PCR reads via MiXCR and lists one record per CDR3 protein. Among about 600,000 distinct CDR3 sequences listed, approximately 16% were seen once.

The sequenced sample consisted of blood. This TCR came from a woman between 40 and 50 years old with Graves' ophthalmopathy. The chain is built from TRBV27 and TRBJ2-1; 8 bases align to TRBD1. The DNA for the CDR3 is TGTGCCAGCAGTTCATACAGGGGGAGGATGAATGAGCAGTTCTTC. It codes for CASSSYRGRMNEQFF.